This TCR beta chain was sequenced during a study of blood T cell repertoires in COVID-19. Across the study: Some COVID-19 samples were acute and others convalescent; all came from the United States, Italy and Spain. PBMCs, B-cell-depleted T cells, or T cells provided the cDNA or gDNA that made up the material.

This clone was seen a few times. Measured with immunoSEQ multiplex PCR; TCRdb has only the in-frame clones, and not every one. The table shows more than 400,000 clones, with less than 95% occurring only once. The CDR3 consists of 14 residues. V dropped 4 bases and J dropped 10 bases, with 15 bases sitting between them. CDR1 and CDR2 (germline): SGDLS, YYNGEE. The sequence derives from a man aged 18 to 35 who had recovered from COVID-19. Sequencing used PBMCs or T cells enriched from blood (not recorded which). The chain recombines TRBV9 with TRBJ1-6, with D unclear. CDR3 nucleotides: TGTGCCAGCAGCTTAACGACTTACCGGTCACCCCTCCACTTT. Its protein product is CASSLTTYRSPLHF.